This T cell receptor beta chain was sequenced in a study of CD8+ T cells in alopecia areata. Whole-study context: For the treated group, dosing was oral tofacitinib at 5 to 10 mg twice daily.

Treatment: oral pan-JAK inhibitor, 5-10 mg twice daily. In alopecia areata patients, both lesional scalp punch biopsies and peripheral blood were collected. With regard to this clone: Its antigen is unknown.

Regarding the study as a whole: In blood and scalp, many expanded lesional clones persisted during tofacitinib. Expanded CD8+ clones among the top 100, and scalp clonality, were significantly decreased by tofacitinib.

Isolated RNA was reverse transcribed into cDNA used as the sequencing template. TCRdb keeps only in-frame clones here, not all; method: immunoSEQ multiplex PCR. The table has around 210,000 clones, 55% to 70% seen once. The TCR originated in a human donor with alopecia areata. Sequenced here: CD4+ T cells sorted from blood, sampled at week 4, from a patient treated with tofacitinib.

The CDR3, as DNA: TGTGCCAGCCGGCGGTCCACTTCACTAGCCAAAAACATTCAGTACTTC. It codes for CASRRSTSLAKNIQYF. The rearrangement links TRBV2 to TRBJ2-4; D gene uncertain. The CDR3 spans 16 residues. Deletions cut 8 bases from V and 0 bases from J, with 17 bases between. The germline CDR1 and CDR2 sequences are SNHLY and FYNNEI.